The clone carrying this TCR beta chain was detected many times. The sample comes from a study of T cells in Graves' hyperthyroidism and ophthalmopathy. TCR beta CDR3 regions were amplified from RNA transcripts. TCR CDR3 regions were first amplified by RT-PCR with HTBI primers. One entry per CDR3 protein, called by TCRdb with MiXCR from the multiplex PCR reads. Of 550,000 to 600,000 distinct CDR3 sequences listed, roughly a sixth were seen once; the top ten hold roughly 18%. The sample was blood. The receptor's source is a woman between 18 and 29 years old with Graves' hyperthyroidism.

Written as DNA, the CDR3 is TGTGCCTGGAGGGACACAGGGCCAAATCAAGCTTTCTTT. Translating it yields CAWRDTGPNQAFF. The gene calls are TRBV30 and TRBJ1-1; a weak D match, TRBD1 (6 bases). The CDR3 contains 13 residues. From germline, CDR1 is GTSNPN and CDR2 SVGIG (reference sequence). Trimming took 3 bases from V and 9 from J, leaving 17 bases between them.